The 21 T cell receptor beta chains below all came from one sample that was sequenced in a study of CXCR3-negative and CXCR3-positive naive CD8 T cells. UMI-labeled 5' RACE TRB cDNA libraries were prepared from the cells. TCRdb reprocessed the 5' RACE reads and keeps a single row for each CDR3 protein, giving no DNA. In total, the table holds under 150,000 distinct CDR3 sequences. For these TCRs, the target antigens are not known. Study results and caveats: Relative to CXCR3-negative naive cells, CXCR3-positive naive cells had more hydrophobic TRB CDR3s.

Sequenced: naive CXCR3+ CD8+ T cells from blood. As for subset: CD45RO-CCR7+CD27+CD95- naive CD8+ T cells expressing CXCR3 (TNR3+). These receptors originate from a human donor in good health. Some clones in this sample may be carry-over from other donors' samples.

The chain recombines TRBV13 with TRBJ1-6. Germline V gene sequence: CDR1 PRHDT, CDR2 FYEKMQ (reference sequence). There are 15 residues in the CDR3. The CDR3 sequence is CASSLKEGIRAPLHF.

V usage is TRBV29-1 and J usage is TRBJ2-3; absent DNA, TCRdb's TRBD1 call cannot be checked. Germline V gene sequence: CDR1 SQVTM, CDR2 ANQGSEA. CDR3 length: 16 residues. CDR3 residues: CSVEDRGAGPRGTQYF.

The rearrangement uses TRBV27 and TRBJ2-1; the TCRdb D gene call, TRBD2, has no DNA to confirm it. The germline gives CDR1 MNHEY, CDR2 SMNVEV (reference sequence). This CDR3 is 17 amino acids long. The CDR3 here is CASSLGTTSGAGNEQFF.

The V call is TRBV4-3, the J call TRBJ1-1. Germline V CDR1 and CDR2: LGHNA, YSLEER. The CDR3 totals 16 residues. CDR3 sequence: CASSQDLRRMNTEAFF.

The chain has TRBV29-1 and TRBJ2-7; TCRdb's D call, TRBD2, is unchecked because there is no DNA. Per the germline V gene, CDR1 is SQVTM and CDR2 is ANQGSEA. The CDR3 covers 11 residues. CDR3 sequence: CSVDALDEQYF.

The chain is built from TRBV7-2 and TRBJ2-1; TCRdb's D gene call, TRBD2, goes unchecked for lack of DNA. The germline CDR1 and CDR2 sequences are SGHTA and FQGNSA. This CDR3 has 18 amino acids. The CDR3 loop reads CASSLYPAASGTYNEQFF.

This chain links TRBV7-9 with TRBJ1-4; lacking DNA, the TRBD1 call made by TCRdb goes unchecked. From germline, CDR1 is SEHNR and CDR2 FQNEAQ (reference sequence). This CDR3 has 15 amino acids. The CDR3 region is CASSLLTDTNEKLFF. Based on the CDR3 plus reference TRBV7-9 and TRBJ1-4, the full variable domain is DTGVSQNPRHKITKRGQNVTFRCDPISEHNRLYWYRQTLGQGPEFLTYFQNEAQLEKSRLLSDRFSAERPKGSFSTLEIQRTEQGDSAMYLCASSLLTDTNEKLFFGSGTQLSVL.

The chain is built from TRBV28 and TRBJ1-6; the TCRdb D gene call, TRBD1, has no DNA to confirm it. The germline V gene encodes CDR1 MDHEN and CDR2 SYDVKM. The length of the CDR3 is 15 residues. CDR3: CASSLGQGRSSPLHF.

V is TRBV28 and J is TRBJ2-5; TCRdb returns TRBD1, unconfirmable since there is no DNA. This CDR3 has 19 residues. CDR1 is MDHEN, CDR2 SYDVKM, per germline. The CDR3 sequence: CASSPPPWVSSVDRETQYF.

The chain employs TRBV13 and TRBJ2-1; the D call of TRBD2 rests on TCRdb alone, since no DNA is present to check it. The CDR3 loop spans 19 amino acids. The germline V gene has CDR1 PRHDT and CDR2 FYEKMQ (reference sequence). Here the CDR3 reads CASSSPSRPSGSRYNEQFF.

The genes are TRBV5-5 and TRBJ1-1; TCRdb names TRBD1, which stays unverified in the absence of DNA. The V gene's germline CDR1 is SGHKS and CDR2 YYEKEE (reference sequence). The CDR3 loop spans 14 amino acids. The CDR3 is CASSFIGTGTEAFF. Full variable domain (rest looked up from reference TRBV5-5 and TRBJ1-1): DAGVTQSPTHLIKTRGQQVTLRCSPISGHKSVSWYQQVLGQGPQFIFQYYEKEERGRGNFPDRFSARQFPNYSSELNVNALLLGDSALYLCASSFIGTGTEAFFGQGTRLTVV.

V is TRBV25-1 and J is TRBJ2-1; the D gene TCRdb calls, TRBD1, cannot be checked with no DNA. Germline CDR1 MGHDK, CDR2 SYGVNS. The CDR3 length is 12 residues. This chain's CDR3 is CASSEGDNEQFF.

The chain links TRBV7-8 to TRBJ1-1; TCRdb picks TRBD1, but there is no DNA to check that call. This CDR3 contains 15 residues. Per germline, CDR1 SGHVS and CDR2 FQNEAQ. This chain's CDR3 is CASSMRTGRNTEAFF.

This chain links TRBV10-3 with TRBJ2-1; TCRdb outputs TRBD1, but without DNA this stays unchecked. Germline CDR1 is ENHRY and CDR2 is SYGVKD. The CDR3 consists of 18 residues. The CDR3 region is CAIRHPPSGTGIYNEQFF.

V usage is TRBV29-1 and J usage is TRBJ2-5; the D call from TCRdb, TRBD1, cannot be confirmed without DNA. Germline V gene data show CDR1 as SQVTM and CDR2 as ANQGSEA. The CDR3 spans 17 residues. The chain's CDR3 is CSVEFPQGPEVQETQYF. Supplemented by reference TRBV29-1 and TRBJ2-5, the full variable domain reads SAVISQKPSRDICQRGTSLTIQCQVDSQVTMMFWYRQQPGQSLTLIATANQGSEATYESGFVIDKFPISRPNLTFSTLTVSNMSPEDSSIYLCSVEFPQGPEVQETQYFGPGTRLLVL.

The chain uses TRBV29-1 and TRBJ1-1; TCRdb outputs TRBD1, but without DNA this stays unchecked. There are 14 residues in the CDR3. Germline CDR1 reads SQVTM; CDR2 reads ANQGSEA. CDR3 loop: CSVEARRGQGEAFF.

The V call is TRBV19, the J call TRBJ2-1; TCRdb's D call of TRBD2 is untestable without DNA. The CDR3 sequence is 16 residues long. Germline V gene data show CDR1 as LNHDA and CDR2 as SQIVND (reference sequence). The CDR3 is CASSLTSGDTYNEQFF.

V and J are TRBV5-1 and TRBJ2-3; the TCRdb call, TRBD2, lacks DNA for checking. The CDR3 loop spans 18 amino acids. Germline values: CDR1 SGHRS, CDR2 YFSETQ. The CDR3 sequence: CASSSGPFRGTSTDTQYF.

This rearrangement joins TRBV11-2 to TRBJ2-5. CDR3 length: 14 amino acids. Germline V gives CDR1 SGHAT, CDR2 FQNNGV. CDR3 region: CASSLARVQETQYF.

V usage is TRBV27 and J usage is TRBJ1-5. The CDR3 contains 15 residues. The germline CDR1 and CDR2 sequences are MNHEY and SMNVEV (reference sequence). This CDR3 is CASSFLADSNQPQHF.

The chain combines TRBV7-3 with TRBJ2-2; there is no DNA to check the TCRdb D call of TRBD2. The germline V gene has CDR1 SGHTA and CDR2 FQGTGA. This CDR3 has 12 residues. The chain's CDR3 is CASRTPRGELFF.